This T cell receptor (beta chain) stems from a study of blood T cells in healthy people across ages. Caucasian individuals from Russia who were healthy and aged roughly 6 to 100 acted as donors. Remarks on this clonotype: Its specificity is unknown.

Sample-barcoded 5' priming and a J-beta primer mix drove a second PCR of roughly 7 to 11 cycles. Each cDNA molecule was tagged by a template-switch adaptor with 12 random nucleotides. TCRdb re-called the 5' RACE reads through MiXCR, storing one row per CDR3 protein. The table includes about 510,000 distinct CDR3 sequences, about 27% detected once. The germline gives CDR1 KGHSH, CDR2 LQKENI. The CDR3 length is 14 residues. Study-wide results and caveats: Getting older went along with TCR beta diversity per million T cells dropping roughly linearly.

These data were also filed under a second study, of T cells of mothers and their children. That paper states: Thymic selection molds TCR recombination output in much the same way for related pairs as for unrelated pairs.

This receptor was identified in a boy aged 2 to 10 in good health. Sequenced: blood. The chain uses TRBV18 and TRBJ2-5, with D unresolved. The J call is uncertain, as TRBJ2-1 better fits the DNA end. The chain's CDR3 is CASSGWRSDNEQFF. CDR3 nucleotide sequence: TGTGCCAGCTCCGGGTGGAGAAGTGACAATGAGCAGTTCTTC.